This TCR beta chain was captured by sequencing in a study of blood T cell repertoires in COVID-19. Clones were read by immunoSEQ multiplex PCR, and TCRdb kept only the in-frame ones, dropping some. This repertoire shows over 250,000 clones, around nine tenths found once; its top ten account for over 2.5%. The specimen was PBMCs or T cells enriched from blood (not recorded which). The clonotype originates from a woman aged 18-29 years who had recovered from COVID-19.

CDR3 DNA sequence: TGTGCCAGCAGTTACGAACTATGGGATGGCTACACCTTC. Its translation is CASSYELWDGYTF. The J gene is TRBJ1-2, the V gene TRBV6-5; D unresolved. V was shortened by 2 bases and J by 6 bases, with 10 bases between the two germline ends. The CDR3 is made up of 13 amino acids. Germline lookup yields CDR1 MNHEY and CDR2 SVGAGI.